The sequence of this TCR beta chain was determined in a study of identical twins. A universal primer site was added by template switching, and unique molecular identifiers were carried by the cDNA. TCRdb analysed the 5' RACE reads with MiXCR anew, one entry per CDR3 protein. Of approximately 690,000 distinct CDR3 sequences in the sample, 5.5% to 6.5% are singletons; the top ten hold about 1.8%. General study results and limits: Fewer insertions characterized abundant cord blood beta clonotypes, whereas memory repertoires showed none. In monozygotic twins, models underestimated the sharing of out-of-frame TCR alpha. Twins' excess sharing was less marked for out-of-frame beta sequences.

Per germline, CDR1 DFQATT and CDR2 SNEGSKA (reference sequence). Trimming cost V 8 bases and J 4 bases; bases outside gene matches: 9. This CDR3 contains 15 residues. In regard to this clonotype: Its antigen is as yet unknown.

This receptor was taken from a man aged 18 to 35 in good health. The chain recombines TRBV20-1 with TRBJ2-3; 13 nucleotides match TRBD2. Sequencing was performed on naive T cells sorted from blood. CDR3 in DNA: TGCAGTCTAGATACTAGCGGGAGGGCCGCAGATACGCAGTATTTT. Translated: CSLDTSGRAADTQYF.